This TCR beta chain was obtained from a study of CD8+ T cells in alopecia areata. Broader study findings: Scalp clonality, together with expanded CD8+ clones among the top 100, fell significantly with tofacitinib. Patients showed less clear TCR sequence sharing than mice, possibly partly because of HLA diversity.

The treatment denotes: oral pan-JAK inhibitor, 5-10 mg twice daily. This clone was counted only a few times. Antigen unknown. V lost 4 bases and J lost 10, with 9 bases in between. CDR3 length: 11 residues. Per germline, CDR1 SGHDT and CDR2 YYEEEE. After isolation, RNA underwent reverse transcription to generate cDNA as the sequencing template. The data were produced by immunoSEQ multiplex PCR, yet TCRdb's version contains in-frame clones alone and is incomplete. The sample shows 150,000 to 200,000 clones, 60% of them seen only once. The sample was CD4+ T cells sorted from blood, taken at week 24, from a patient treated with tofacitinib. The genes are TRBV5-6 and TRBJ2-1; D uncertain. The receptor was isolated from a human donor with alopecia areata. Here the CDR3 reads CASSLTVEQFF. DNA of the CDR3: TGTGCCAGCAGCCTAACAGTGGAGCAGTTCTTC.